Listed here are 2 T cell receptor beta chains from one sample, sequenced in a study of vaccination effects on CD4 cells after COVID-19. Some clones are missing from TCRdb's copy, which holds only in-frame ones; the method was immunoSEQ multiplex PCR. The sample has fewer than 40,000 clones; about 65% are singletons. An approximately 10-day culture period preceded the isolation of CD4+ T cells. These receptors' antigens are unknown. The sample consisted of CD4+ T cells from PBMCs cultured without peptide, taken before COVID-19 vaccination. The receptors were sampled from a human donor who received a COVID-19 vaccine.

The chain has TRBV11-2 and TRBJ2-4; D might be TRBD2 (6 bases). The V gene lost 5 bases and the J gene lost 7 bases, with 15 bases spanning the gap. Per germline, CDR1 SGHAT and CDR2 FQNNGV. The CDR3 runs 14 residues. CDR3 bases: TGTGCCAGCAGCCCGCCCGGGAGCCGGAACATTCAGTACTTC. As protein: CASSPPGSRNIQYF.

The V call is TRBV6-5, the J call TRBJ2-1; TRBD2 agrees at 14 bases. V shed 6 bases and J 9 bases; nucleotides not matched to a gene: 4. The germline V gene encodes CDR1 MNHEY and CDR2 SVGAGI. The CDR3 is 14 amino acids. The DNA for the CDR3 is TGTGCCAGCAGATGGACTAGCGGGAGGAGTGAGCAGTTCTTC. As protein: CASRWTSGRSEQFF.